This paragraph reports one T cell receptor (beta chain). Its antigen is unknown. This entry belongs to a study of long-term antiretroviral therapy in people with HIV. Study observations and caveats: Blood dating 2004 to 2017 may reflect older ART regimens. ART preceded a rise in diversity that nonetheless stayed lower than in transplant donor controls. Records did not include ART adherence, viral resistance or therapy changes.

The assay, immunoSEQ v3.0, was run at survey level. Using immunoSEQ multiplex PCR, the repertoire was profiled, and TCRdb retains in-frame clones only, with some absent. Of about 25,000 clones in the sample, about 83% were seen once. People in the study who had HIV all got their treatment in the United States. The germline V gene has CDR1 SGHVS and CDR2 FNYEAQ. V was trimmed by 6 bases and J by 5 bases, leaving 13 bases between them. This CDR3 has 13 residues. Sequenced here: unsorted PBMCs, sampled 3 years after starting antiretroviral therapy. The receptor's source is a man aged 18 to 35 with HIV. The rearrangement uses TRBV7-6 and TRBJ2-5; D is ambiguous. CDR3 sequence reads: CASRAAAMETQYF. The CDR3 DNA is TGTGCCAGCAGGGCCGCAGCAATGGAGACCCAGTACTTC.